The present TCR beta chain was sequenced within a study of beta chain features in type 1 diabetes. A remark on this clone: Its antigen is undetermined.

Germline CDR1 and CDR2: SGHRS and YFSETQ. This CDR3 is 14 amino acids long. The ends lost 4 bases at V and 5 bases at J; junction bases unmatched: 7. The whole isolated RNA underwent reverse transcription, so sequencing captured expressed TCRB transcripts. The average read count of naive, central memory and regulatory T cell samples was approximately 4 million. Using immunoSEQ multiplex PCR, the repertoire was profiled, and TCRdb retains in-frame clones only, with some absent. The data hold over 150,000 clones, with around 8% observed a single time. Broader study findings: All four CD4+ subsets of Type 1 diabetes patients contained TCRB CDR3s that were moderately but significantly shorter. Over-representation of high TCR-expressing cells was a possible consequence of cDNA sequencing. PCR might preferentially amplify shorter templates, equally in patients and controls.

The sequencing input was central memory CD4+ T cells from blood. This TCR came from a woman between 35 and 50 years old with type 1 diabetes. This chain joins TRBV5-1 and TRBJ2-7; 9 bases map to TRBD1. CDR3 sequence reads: CASSPRDRVDEQYF. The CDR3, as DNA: TGCGCCAGCAGCCCCCGGGACAGGGTCGACGAGCAGTACTTC.